A single sample is the source of the 5 T cell receptor beta chains below, sequenced in a study of regulatory T cells in long-lasting Graves disease. Arm-PCR of CDR3 regions and iRepertoire HTBI primers were used to build TCR beta libraries. Using its own MiXCR run on the multiplex PCR reads, TCRdb lists one record per CDR3 protein. Of a few hundred thousand distinct CDR3 sequences in the sample, 15% to 20% are singletons; the top ten hold approximately 15%. As for time point: newly diagnosed GD, antithyroid drugs for less than 3 months. RNA extracted from PBMCs served as the sequencing template. These same records also appear under a second study, on T cells in Graves' hyperthyroidism and ophthalmopathy.

The sequencing used peripheral blood mononuclear cells (PBMCs), collected at new diagnosis, from a patient treated with antithyroid drugs. These TCRs come from a woman younger than 45 with Graves disease.

The rearrangement links TRBV20-1 to TRBJ2-2; D is possibly TRBD2 (5 bases). Germline V gene lookup returns CDR1 DFQATT and CDR2 SNEGSKA (reference sequence). V was clipped by 6 bases and J by 3 bases, with 17 bases between them. The CDR3 length is 15 residues. CDR3 coding DNA: TGCAGTGCCCCCAGAGCGGACCGCGACACCGGGGAGCTGTTTTTT. Protein sequence: CSAPRADRDTGELFF.

Regarding this clonotype: A far larger clone is one nucleotide away, so this likely arose from a read error. The V call is TRBV6-2 or TRBV6-3, the J call TRBJ2-1, with D possibly matching TRBD2 (5 bases). The better agreement between TRBJ2-5 and the DNA end casts doubt on the J call. CDR3 length: 15 residues. Germline V CDR1 and CDR2: MNHEY, SVGEGT. The CDR3 spells CASSEDEGRQETQYF. The CDR3 region has the DNA TGTGCCAGCAGTGAAGATGAGGGAAGACAAGAGACCCAGTACTTC.

Note on this clonotype: A far more abundant clone sits one base away, making this likely a read error. The V and J genes are TRBV9 and TRBJ2-7; 7 bases align to TRBD1. Germline CDR1 and CDR2: SGDLS and YYNGEE. CDR3 length equals 14 residues. Trimming cost V 4 bases and J 0 bases; bases outside gene matches: 4. CDR3 sequence (DNA): TGTGCCAGCAGCTGGGGACAGAGCTCCTACGAGCAGTACTTC. Translation gives CASSWGQSSYEQYF.

This rearrangement joins TRBV3-1 to TRBJ2-1; no clear D. CDR1 is LGHDT, CDR2 YNNKEL, per germline (reference sequence). The V and J ends lost 0 bases and 4 bases respectively, with 13 bases between them. CDR3 length: 16 amino acids. The CDR3 sequence: CASSQDLSFPYNEQFF. The CDR3, as DNA: TGTGCCAGCAGCCAAGATTTGAGTTTCCCTTACAATGAGCAGTTCTTC.

This clonotype was recorded many times. The rearrangement uses TRBV5-1 and TRBJ2-5; 8 nucleotides align to TRBD1. Germline values: CDR1 SGHRS, CDR2 YFSETQ. J gave up 3 bases and V 2 bases, and 3 bases lay outside the gene matches. This CDR3 region has 14 residues. CDR3 bases: TGCGCCAGCAGCTTCCCGGGACAGGAAGAGACCCAGTACTTC. Its translation is CASSFPGQEETQYF.